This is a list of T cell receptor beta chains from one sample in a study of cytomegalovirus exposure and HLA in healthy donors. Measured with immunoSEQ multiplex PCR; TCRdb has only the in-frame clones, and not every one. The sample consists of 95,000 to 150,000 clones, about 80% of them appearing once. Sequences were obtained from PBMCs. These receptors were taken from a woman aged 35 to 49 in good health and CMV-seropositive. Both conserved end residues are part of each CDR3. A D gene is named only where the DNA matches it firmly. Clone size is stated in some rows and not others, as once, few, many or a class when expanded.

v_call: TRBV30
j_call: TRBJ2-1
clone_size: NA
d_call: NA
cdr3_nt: TGTGCCTGGAGGGGGGAGGCCTACAATGAGCAGTTCTTC
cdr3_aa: CAWRGEAYNEQFF

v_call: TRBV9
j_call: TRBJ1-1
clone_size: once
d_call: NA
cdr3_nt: TGTGCCAGCAGCGTAGACAGATTGAACACTGAAGCTTTCTTT
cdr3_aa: CASSVDRLNTEAFF

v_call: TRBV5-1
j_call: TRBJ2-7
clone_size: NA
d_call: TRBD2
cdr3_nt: TGCGCCAGCAGCTTGACTAGCGGGAGGCCCGAGCAGTACTTC
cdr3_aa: CASSLTSGRPEQYF

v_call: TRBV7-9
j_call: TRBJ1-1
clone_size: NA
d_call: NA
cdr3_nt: TGTGCCAGCAGCCCCCAGGGTAACACTGAAGCCTTCTTT
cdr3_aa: CASSPQGNTEAFF

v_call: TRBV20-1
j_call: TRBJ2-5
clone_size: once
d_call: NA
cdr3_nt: TGCAGTGCCCTAGGTAAAGAGACCCAGTACTTC
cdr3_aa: CSALGKETQYF

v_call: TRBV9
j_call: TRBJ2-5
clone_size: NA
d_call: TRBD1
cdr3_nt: TGTGCCAGCAGCGTATCACTCAGGGGGGAGACCCAGTACTTC
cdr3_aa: CASSVSLRGETQYF

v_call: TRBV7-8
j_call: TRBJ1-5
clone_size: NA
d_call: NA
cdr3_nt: TGTGCCAGCAGCCAATCGGGGGGGAGCAATCAGCCCCAGCATTTT
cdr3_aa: CASSQSGGSNQPQHF

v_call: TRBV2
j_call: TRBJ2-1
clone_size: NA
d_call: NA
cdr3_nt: TGTGCCAGCAGTATACCGGGACAACCTCCGAAGAGCGGGGACAATGAGCAGTTCTTC
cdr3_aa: CASSIPGQPPKSGDNEQFF

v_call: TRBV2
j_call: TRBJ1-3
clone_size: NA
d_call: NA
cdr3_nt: TGTGCCAGCAGTGGACAGACCTCTGGAAACACCATATATTTT
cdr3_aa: CASSGQTSGNTIYF

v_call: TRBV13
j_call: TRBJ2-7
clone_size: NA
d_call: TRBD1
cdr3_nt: TGTGCCAGCAGCTTCGGGACAGGGGTCTACGAGCAGTACTTC
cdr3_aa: CASSFGTGVYEQYF

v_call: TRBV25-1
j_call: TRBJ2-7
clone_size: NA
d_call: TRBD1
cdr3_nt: TGTGCCAGCAGTGAGAGACAGGGGGCATACGAGCAGTACTTC
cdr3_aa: CASSERQGAYEQYF

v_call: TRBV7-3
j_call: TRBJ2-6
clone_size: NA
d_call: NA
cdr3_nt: TGTGCCAGCAGCGTTACAGGGTCCGGGGCCAACGTCCTGACTTTC
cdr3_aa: CASSVTGSGANVLTF

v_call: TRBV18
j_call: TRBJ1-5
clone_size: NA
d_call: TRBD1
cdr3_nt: TGTGCCAGCTCGCCCTACGGAGGACAGGGGAGCAATCAGCCCCAGCATTTT
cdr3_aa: CASSPYGGQGSNQPQHF

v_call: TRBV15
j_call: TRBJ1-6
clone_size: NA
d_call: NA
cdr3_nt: TGTGCCACCAGCGGCAGGGCTAATTCACCCCTCCACTTT
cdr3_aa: CATSGRANSPLHF

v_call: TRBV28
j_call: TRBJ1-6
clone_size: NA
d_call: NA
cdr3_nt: TGTGCCAGCAGTTTACCGGGCTCCTATAATTCACCCCTCCACTTT
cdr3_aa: CASSLPGSYNSPLHF

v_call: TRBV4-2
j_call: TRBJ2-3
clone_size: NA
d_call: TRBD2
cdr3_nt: TGTGCCAGCAGCCAAACTAGCGGGGAAACAGATACGCAGTATTTT
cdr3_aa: CASSQTSGETDTQYF

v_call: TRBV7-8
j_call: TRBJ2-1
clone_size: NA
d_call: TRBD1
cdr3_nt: TGTGCCAGCAGCCCTCATGGGGGACAGAAGCCTTACAATGAGCAGTTCTTC
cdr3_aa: CASSPHGGQKPYNEQFF

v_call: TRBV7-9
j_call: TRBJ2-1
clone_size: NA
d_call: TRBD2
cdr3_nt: TGTGCCAGCAGCCCGGGGACTAGCGGTTACAATGAGCAGTTCTTC
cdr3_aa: CASSPGTSGYNEQFF

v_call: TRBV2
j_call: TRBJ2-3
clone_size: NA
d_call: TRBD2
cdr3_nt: TGTGCCAGCAGGAGGGGCATTAGCGGGGGGGCCAGCGATACGCAGTATTTT
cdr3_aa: CASRRGISGGASDTQYF

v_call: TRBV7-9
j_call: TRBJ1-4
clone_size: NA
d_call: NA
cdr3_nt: TGTGCCAGCAGCTTAGCGACAACAGCTAATGAAAAACTGTTTTTT
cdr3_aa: CASSLATTANEKLFF

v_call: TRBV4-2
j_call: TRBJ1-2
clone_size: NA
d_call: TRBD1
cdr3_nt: TGTGCCAGCAGCCTCGACAGGGCAGATGGCTACACCTTC
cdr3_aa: CASSLDRADGYTF

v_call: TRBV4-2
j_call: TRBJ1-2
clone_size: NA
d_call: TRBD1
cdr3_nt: TGTGCCAGCAGCCAAGACCCGGGACAGGGGCTGTACTATGGCTACACCTTC
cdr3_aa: CASSQDPGQGLYYGYTF

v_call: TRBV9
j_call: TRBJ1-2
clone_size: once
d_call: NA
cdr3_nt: TGTGCCAGCAGCGTAGGGCGTGGGGTGGGAGTTTATGGCTACACCTTC
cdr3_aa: CASSVGRGVGVYGYTF

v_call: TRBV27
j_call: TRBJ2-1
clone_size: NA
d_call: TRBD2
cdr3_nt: TGTGCCAGCAGTTGGACTAGCGGGGATCAGAAAAATGAGCAGTTCTTC
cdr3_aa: CASSWTSGDQKNEQFF

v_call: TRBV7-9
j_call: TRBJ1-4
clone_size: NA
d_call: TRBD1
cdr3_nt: TGTGCCAGCAGTCACTGGGACGACAGGGAAGGGGAAAAACTGTTTTTT
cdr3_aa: CASSHWDDREGEKLFF

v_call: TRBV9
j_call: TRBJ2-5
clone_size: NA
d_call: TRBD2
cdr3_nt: TGTGCCAGCAGCCCCCGAGACCCTAGCGGGGGGAAGACCCAGTACTTC
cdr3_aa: CASSPRDPSGGKTQYF

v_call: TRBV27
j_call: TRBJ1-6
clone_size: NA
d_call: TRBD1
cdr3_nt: TGTGCCAGCAGTTCCTACAGGGGATCCTATAATTCACCCCTCCACTTT
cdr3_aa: CASSSYRGSYNSPLHF

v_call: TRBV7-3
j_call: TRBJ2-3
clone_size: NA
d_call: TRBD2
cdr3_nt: TGTGCCAGCAGCCTCGGGGACTATCGGAACGTGGGGTCAGATACGCAGTATTTT
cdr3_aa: CASSLGDYRNVGSDTQYF

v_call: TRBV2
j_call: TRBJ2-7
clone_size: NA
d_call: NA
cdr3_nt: TGTGCCAGCAGTGAAAGTGCCCTAACCTACGAGCAGTACTTC
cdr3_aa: CASSESALTYEQYF

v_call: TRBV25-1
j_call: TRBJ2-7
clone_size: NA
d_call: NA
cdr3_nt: TGTGCCAGCAGTGAACAGGGATACTCCTACGAGCAGTACTTC
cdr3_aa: CASSEQGYSYEQYF